This T cell receptor beta chain was recorded in a study of T-cell reconstitution after alpha-beta-depleted transplantation in children. Construction of the TCRbeta library involved unique molecular identifiers. MiXCR was run by TCRdb on the PCR reads, yielding one entry per CDR3 protein. The sample lists 500,000 to 650,000 distinct CDR3 sequences; about an eighth were seen once. CDR1 is SGHRS and CDR2 is YFSETQ in the germline V gene. V lost 1 base, J lost 5 bases, and 12 bases lay in between. This CDR3 is built from 15 residues. The rearrangement links TRBV5-1 to TRBJ2-2; TRBD2 might be the D (7 bases). The receptor comes from a male patient younger than 18 who had a stem cell transplant for acute myeloid leukemia, so the T cells may come from the graft donor. Here the sequenced sample was PBMCs, mostly from graft donor cells, taken 360 days after TCRalphabeta/CD19-depleted stem cell transplant. The CDR3 DNA follows: TGCGCCAGCAGCTTGTGGGGGGGCCTAACCGGGGAGCTGTTTTTT. Its translation: CASSLWGGLTGELFF.